This paragraph covers one T cell receptor (beta chain) sequence. This clone was counted a single time. It has no known antigen specificity. No much larger clonotype is one base removed from it; base qualities were not supplied. At one collaborating source in Seattle, patients were enrolled during active infection and were followed longitudinally through the course of disease. Each collaborating institution followed its own protocols to collect whole blood in K2EDTA tubes. For TCRbeta analysis, collaborators shipped samples in one of three forms: frozen whole blood, isolated PBMCs, or DNA extracted from either of those sample types. The sample originates from a study of blood T cell repertoires in COVID-19 (dated by TCRdb to the early 2020s). Regarding the research as a whole: The collaborator samples originated in the United States, Italy and Spain and spanned the acute and convalescent phases of COVID-19. Nearly every sample came with metadata listing a de-identified subject ID, COVID-19 status, age in years and sex. Samples came from the ongoing ImmuneRACE study (first 160 participants) plus 1,254 subjects from 6 global collaborators. Where available, HLA class I and class II types were obtained from metadata supplied by the sample provider rather than from assay-based typing. Subjects who had been exposed to COVID-19, were actively infected with it, or had recovered from it provided the deeply sampled blood TCRbeta repertoires that made up the dataset. The material from the prospective study consisted of cDNA or gDNA derived from T cells, B-cell-depleted T cells, or PBMCs. The repertoires were released in a freely available public database meant as a resource for research on the immune response to SARS-CoV-2. Results and caveats for the whole study, not just this receptor: The quantity of clinical and demographic metadata differed by source and by participant and was supplied without curation.

According to the germline V gene, CDR1 reads SQVTM and CDR2 reads ANQGSEA. Reading from cysteine to phenylalanine, the CDR3 counts 14 amino acids. Just CDR3 DNA is preserved here, 42 bases in frame from base 1. From V the trimming removes 4 bases and from J it removes 5 bases, while the gene matches leave 8 bases of the junction unaccounted for. The immunoSEQ Assay, a bias-controlled multiplex PCR, was used to amplify TCRbeta CDR3 regions from genomic DNA. Regarding the original processing steps: The number of nucleated cells in each sample was estimated from the amplification of reference gene primers within the assay. To quantify the absolute abundance of each unique TCRbeta CDR3 rearrangement, sequence reads were collapsed and filtered. For each sample, productive Simpson clonality was calculated by taking the square root of Simpson's diversity index across productive rearrangements. TCRdb stores this immuneACCESS table with in-frame sequences only. Part of the clones is absent; in the studies checked, under half of the shortfall reflects unresolved V genes, and no reason is known for the rest. That table is the source of V, J and clone size, and D and trimming were worked out from the DNA. The sample records 150,000 to 200,000 clones, roughly 82% of which are singletons. The top ten clones comprise under 9% of the sample.

This sequence was found in a woman in her forties with COVID-19, enrolled during active disease. The sequencing input was peripheral blood. Recombination connected TRBV29-1 to TRBJ2-5, and TRBD2 aligns with 9 junction nucleotides. Here the CDR3 is given as CSVVVAGVGETQYF. The DNA reads TGCAGCGTTGTGGTAGCGGGAGTGGGGGAGACCCAGTACTTC.